The rows below give T cell receptor beta chains drawn from one sample of a study of beta chain features in type 1 diabetes. TCRdb's table, derived via immunoSEQ multiplex PCR, lists solely in-frame clones and lacks some. The sample lists over 150,000 clones, less than 9.5% occurring once. Sample: central memory CD4+ T cells from blood. Receptor source: a man aged 18 to 35 in good health. Both conserved end residues are part of each CDR3. The D gene is left open where the match is weak. Clone size is stated in some rows and not others, as once, few, many or a class when expanded.

clone_size j_call v_call d_call cdr3_length cdr3_nt cdr3_aa
few TRBJ1-2 TRBV6-5 TRBD1 15 TGTGCCAGCAGACCCGGGACAGCTTTGAACTATGGCTACACCTTC CASRPGTALNYGYTF
- TRBJ1-5 TRBV7-2 TRBD1 17 TGTGCCAGCAGCTTTGGTCAGGGGGCTGGGGGCAATCAGCCCCAGCATTTT CASSFGQGAGGNQPQHF
few TRBJ1-4 TRBV5-1 - 14 TGCGCCAGCTCCCTTGACCGTTGGAGGGAAAAACTGTTTTTT CASSLDRWREKLFF
- TRBJ2-7 TRBV7-2 TRBD2 15 TGTGCCAGCAGCTTACGGGGGGGTTTCTCCTACGAGCAGTACTTC CASSLRGGFSYEQYF
few TRBJ2-5 TRBV5-1 - 14 TGCGCCAGCAGCCTCGCCGGGTACCAAGAGACCCAGTACTTC CASSLAGYQETQYF
- TRBJ2-1 TRBV27 TRBD1 14 TGTGCCACTTCCCGGGACAGGGTAATCAGTGAGCAGTTCTTC CATSRDRVISEQFF
few TRBJ1-5 TRBV28 TRBD1 16 TGTGCCAGCAGACCAACAGGGGCCTTCGGAAATCAGCCCCAGCATTTT CASRPTGAFGNQPQHF
- TRBJ2-3 TRBV7-9 TRBD2 15 TGTGCCAGCAGCTTAGGCGGGAGGGCCGAAGATACGCAGTATTTT CASSLGGRAEDTQYF
- TRBJ2-2 TRBV7-2 TRBD1 15 TGTGCCAGCAGCTTAGCCGGGACAGGGTCCGGGGAGCTGTTTTTT CASSLAGTGSGELFF
- TRBJ1-5 TRBV5-1 - 14 TGCGCCAGCAGCTTCGGAGGGGTTAATCAGCCCCAGCATTTT CASSFGGVNQPQHF
- TRBJ2-3 TRBV29-1 TRBD1 12 TGCAGCGTTGGAACAGGGGGGACAGATACGCATTTT CSVGTGGTDTHF
- TRBJ2-2 TRBV7-2 TRBD2 18 TGTGCCAGCAGCTTAGTTGGGCTAGCGGGAGGTAAAACCGGGGAGCTGTTTTTT CASSLVGLAGGKTGELFF
- TRBJ2-3 TRBV7-9 TRBD1 14 TGTGCCAGCAGCTTAATTGACAGGGGGGATACGCAGTATTTT CASSLIDRGDTQYF
many TRBJ2-2 TRBV5-1 - 16 TGCGCCAGCAGCTTGGAAGGCAGGGCGACCACCGGGGAGCTGTTTTTT CASSLEGRATTGELFF
- TRBJ2-6 TRBV5-4 - 15 TGTGCCAGCAGCACAACAGGGACTGGGGCCAACGTCCTGACTTTC CASSTTGTGANVLTF
- TRBJ1-4 TRBV6-1 - 15 TGTGCCAGCAGTTCGGGGACTTCGGGGACTGAAAAACTGTTTTTT CASSSGTSGTEKLFF
- TRBJ1-2 TRBV7-9 - 13 TGTGCCAGCAGCTTAGGCCAGGGTGATGGCTACACCTTC CASSLGQGDGYTF
few TRBJ1-4 TRBV4-3 TRBD1 15 TGCGCCAGCAGCCGACAACAGGGGGTGCGCGAAAAACTGTTTTTT CASSRQQGVREKLFF
- TRBJ1-3 TRBV6-1 - 14 TGTGCCAGCAGTGTCGACACCTATGGAAACACCATATATTTT CASSVDTYGNTIYF
- TRBJ1-1 TRBV28 - 13 TGTGCCAGCACTGGCGGGGCGAACACTGAAGCTTTCTTT CASTGGANTEAFF
many TRBJ2-1 TRBV19 - 13 TGTGCCAGTAGTATCGAAGCGGGCCGATGGAAGTTCTTC CASSIEAGRWKFF
- TRBJ2-7 TRBV5-1 TRBD1 16 TGCGCCAGCAGCCCGGGGCAGGACAGGGGACTCTACGAGCAGTACTTC CASSPGQDRGLYEQYF
- TRBJ2-1 TRBV7-8 TRBD1 17 TGTGCCAGCAGCTTAGTACAGGGGCGACACTCCTACAATGAGCAGTTCTTC CASSLVQGRHSYNEQFF
few TRBJ1-1 TRBV7-2 - 13 TGTGCCAGCAGCTTGGCAGATTACACTGAAGCTTTCTTT CASSLADYTEAFF
few TRBJ1-1 TRBV9 - 13 TGTGCCAGCAGCGGGACAGCTAACACTGAAGCTTTCTTT CASSGTANTEAFF
few TRBJ1-1 TRBV6-4 TRBD1 12 TGTGCCAGCAGTGGGACAGGGGGTGAAGCTTTCTTT CASSGTGGEAFF
many TRBJ1-2 TRBV7-2 TRBD1 13 TGTGCCAGCAGCTACGGACAGGGGGACGGCTACACCTTC CASSYGQGDGYTF
- TRBJ2-1 TRBV30 TRBD2 15 TGTGCCTGGAGTGCCGTAGCGGGAGTGGGGAATGAGCAGTTCTTC CAWSAVAGVGNEQFF
many TRBJ2-1 TRBV7-9 TRBD2 15 TGTGCCAGCAGCTTAGATAGCGGGACCAGTGGAGAGCAGTTCTTC CASSLDSGTSGEQFF
- TRBJ2-4 TRBV7-8 TRBD2 15 TGTGCCAGCAGCTTGGGAGGGTTAGCCAAAAACATTCAGTACTTC CASSLGGLAKNIQYF
- TRBJ2-7 TRBV7-6 TRBD1 15 TGTGCCTCCAGGGGCCACAGGGGATTTTCCTACGAGCAGTACTTC CASRGHRGFSYEQYF
few TRBJ2-3 TRBV4-1 TRBD2 16 TGCGCCAGCAGCCCCATGCTTACTAGCGGGGTAGATACGCAGTATTTT CASSPMLTSGVDTQYF
few TRBJ1-4 TRBV5-1 TRBD1 14 TGCGCCAGCAGCTTGGAGGGGGCCGGCGAAAAACTGTTTTTT CASSLEGAGEKLFF
- TRBJ1-3 TRBV30 TRBD1 14 TGTGCCTGCCAAGCAGGGGGCCCCGGAAACACCATATATTTT CACQAGGPGNTIYF
- TRBJ2-7 TRBV27 - 14 TGTGCCAGCAGTTCTCCGGGACAAAAGTACGAGCAGTACTTC CASSSPGQKYEQYF
few TRBJ2-1 TRBV27 - 14 TGTGCCAGCAGATTAGGAGGTACCGTTAATGAGCAGTTCTTC CASRLGGTVNEQFF